The T cell receptor (beta chain) described here comes from a study of T cells in localized non-small cell lung cancer. V was clipped by 2 bases and J by 4 bases, with 12 bases between them. The CDR3 contains 14 residues. CDR1 SGHTA and CDR2 FQGNSA come from the germline V gene. This table comes from immunoSEQ multiplex PCR, and its TCRdb copy is limited to in-frame clones, with some not included. Among 45,000 to 65,000 clones listed, about 90% were seen once. The TCR comes from a man between 40 and 70 years old with stage I squamous cell lung carcinoma. The sequenced sample was peripheral blood, obtained before any cancer treatment. The chain joins TRBV7-2 to TRBJ2-7; tentative D call: TRBD2 (5 bases). The CDR3 region has the DNA TGTGCCAGCAGCTTAATCTCCGGGATATACGAGCAGTACTTC. Amino acid sequence: CASSLISGIYEQYF.